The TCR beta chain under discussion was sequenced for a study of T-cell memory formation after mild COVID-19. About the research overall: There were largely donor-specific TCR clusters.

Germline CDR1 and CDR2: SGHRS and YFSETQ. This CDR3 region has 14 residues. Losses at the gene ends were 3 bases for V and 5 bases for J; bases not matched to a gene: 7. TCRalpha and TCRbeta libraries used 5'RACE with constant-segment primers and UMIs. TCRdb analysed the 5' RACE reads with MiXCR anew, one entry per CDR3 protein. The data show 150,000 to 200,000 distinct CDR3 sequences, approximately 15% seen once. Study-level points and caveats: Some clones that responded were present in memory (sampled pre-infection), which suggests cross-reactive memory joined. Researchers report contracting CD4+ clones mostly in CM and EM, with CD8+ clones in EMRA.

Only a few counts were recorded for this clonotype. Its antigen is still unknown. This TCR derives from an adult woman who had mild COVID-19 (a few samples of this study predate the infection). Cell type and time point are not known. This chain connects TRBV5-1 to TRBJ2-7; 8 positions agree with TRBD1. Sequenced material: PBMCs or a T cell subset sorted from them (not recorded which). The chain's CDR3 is CASSSGQGVDEQYF. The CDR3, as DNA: TGCGCCAGCAGCTCAGGACAGGGTGTCGACGAGCAGTACTTC.